Below are 2 T cell receptor beta chains sequenced from a single sample in a study of blood T cell repertoires in COVID-19. The method was immunoSEQ multiplex PCR; TCRdb's version includes in-frame clones alone and lacks a portion of them. Among under 300,000 clones listed, 86% were seen once. Input material: peripheral blood. The receptor set was obtained from a woman between 65 and 79 years old with COVID-19, enrolled during active disease.

This clone was found a few times. J is TRBJ1-5 and V is TRBV4-1, with unresolved D. V shed 0 bases and J shed 7 bases, with 10 bases lying between them. Per the germline V gene, CDR1 is MGHRA and CDR2 is YSYEKL. The CDR3 is made up of 14 amino acids. DNA for the CDR3: TGCGCCAGCAGCCAAGATCGGCCAGGCCAGCCCCAGCATTTT. Translation: CASSQDRPGQPQHF.

This chain links TRBV9 with TRBJ1-6; 8 bases are shared with TRBD1. V dropped 0 bases and J dropped 7; count of bases not matched to a gene: 3. The CDR3 spans 15 residues. The V gene's germline CDR1 is SGDLS and CDR2 YYNGEE. The CDR3, as DNA: TGTGCCAGCAGCGTAGATGCAGGGGGCAATTCACCCCTCCACTTT. Protein product: CASSVDAGGNSPLHF.